The entry that follows covers one T cell receptor (beta chain) sequence. The CDR3 is 13 residues long. Trimming took off 3 bases at V and 3 bases at J, with 8 bases between the two ends. Germline assignment: CDR1 SNHLY and CDR2 FYNNEI. This sample is part of a study of blood T cell repertoires in COVID-19. Profiled with immunoSEQ multiplex PCR; TCRdb holds only in-frame clones, not every one. The sample shows about 63,000 clones, roughly 80% of them seen only once. Sequenced input: PBMCs or T cells enriched from blood (not recorded which). The chain carries TRBV2 and TRBJ1-1; no reliable D call. This clonotype was obtained from a woman between 35 and 50 years old with acute COVID-19. The CDR3 DNA reads TGTGCCAGCAGTGACCGACACGACACTGAAGCTTTCTTT. It specifies CASSDRHDTEAFF.